The clone carrying this T cell receptor (beta chain) was found once. Assay: immunoSEQ multiplex PCR; the TCRdb copy retains only in-frame clones and omits some. The data show some 94,000 clones, about 92% seen once. This record belongs to a study of T cell changes during pregnancy in multiple sclerosis. Germline CDR1 MRHNA, CDR2 SNTAGT. J gave up 8 bases and V 0 bases, and 4 bases lay outside the gene matches. The CDR3 extends over 14 amino acids. The sample was peripheral blood, taken in the first trimester of pregnancy. The J gene is TRBJ2-1, the V gene TRBV6-4; 7 positions match TRBD1. The receptor comes from a female donor with multiple sclerosis, enrolled in a pregnancy study. The chain's CDR3 is CASSDSNRGYEQFF. CDR3 bases: TGTGCCAGCAGTGACTCAAACAGGGGCTATGAGCAGTTCTTC.